These 12 T cell receptor beta chains originate from one sample sequenced in a study of T-cell memory formation after mild COVID-19 (dated by TCRdb to the early 2020s). Libraries were made using 5' RACE. Sequencer: Illumina NovaSeq 6000. Clones were called with MiXCR by TCRdb after fastp trimmed the public reads at Q25, and only in-frame beta chains were retained. Under each unique CDR3 protein, matching rows form one entry showing the most common genes and DNA. This sample comprises about 140,000 distinct CDR3 sequences, around 14% of them detected only once. Clones ranked in the top ten supply around 28% of the sample. Sequencing used PBMCs or a T cell subset sorted from them (not recorded which). Every receptor here comes from an adult woman who had mild COVID-19 (a few samples of this study predate the infection). The sample titles of this study are shuffled in the database, so cell type and time point are left out; the donor was told from shared clones.

The chain employs TRBV11-2 and TRBJ2-3; D unresolved. Germline assignment: CDR1 SGHAT and CDR2 FQNNGV. Trimming pared 1 base from V and 2 bases from J, leaving 7 bases between. The CDR3 is 14 residues long. The CDR3 sequence is CASSLVQVTDTQYF. The CDR3 DNA reads as TGTGCCAGCAGCTTAGTTCAAGTCACAGATACGCAGTATTTT.

This clonotype was counted a few times. The chain joins TRBV6-5 to TRBJ1-1; D call uncertain. Trimming took off 7 bases at V and 4 bases at J, with 22 bases between the two ends. The length of the CDR3 is 16 residues. The germline V gene encodes CDR1 MNHEY and CDR2 SVGAGI. The CDR3 sequence is CASTPRPAYFVTEAFF. The CDR3 DNA follows: TGTGCCAGCACTCCTCGGCCAGCGTATTTTGTCACTGAAGCTTTCTTT.

This clonotype turned up a few times. V is TRBV2 and J is TRBJ2-1, with D perhaps TRBD2 (6 bases). The germline V gene encodes CDR1 SNHLY and CDR2 FYNNEI. V was clipped by 5 bases and J by 8 bases, with 13 bases between them. The CDR3 has 13 amino acids. The CDR3 is CASSPGVKDEQFF. Written as DNA, the CDR3 is TGTGCCAGCAGTCCGGGGGTCAAGGATGAGCAGTTCTTC.

The chain uses TRBV4-3 and TRBJ2-2, with TRBD1 as a possible D gene (6 bases). Trimming cost V 2 bases and J 7 bases, with 8 bases left between them. CDR1 and CDR2 from the germline V gene are LGHNA and YSLEER. The CDR3 is 13 residues long. The CDR3 spells CASSQRGIGELFF. The CDR3 DNA follows: TGCGCCAGCAGCCAAAGGGGGATCGGGGAGCTGTTTTTT.

This chain joins TRBV7-8 and TRBJ2-7; 11 bases line up with TRBD2. With 4 bases clipped from V and 7 bases from J, the junction kept 9 bases outside the gene matches. The CDR3 is 15 amino acids. Germline V CDR1 and CDR2: SGHVS, FQNEAQ. The CDR3 nucleotides read TGTGCCAGCAGCTCCTTCTCACTAGCGGGAGTTGAGCAGTACTTC. This sequence encodes CASSSFSLAGVEQYF.

The chain is built from TRBV4-1 and TRBJ2-7; D ambiguous. V was shortened by 0 bases and J by 2 bases, with 8 bases between the two germline ends. The CDR3 runs 14 residues. Germline CDR1 MGHRA, CDR2 YSYEKL. CDR3 residues: CASSQDDLAYEQYF. CDR3 bases: TGCGCCAGCAGCCAAGATGACCTAGCCTACGAGCAGTACTTC.

This clonotype was detected ten times or more. The chain has TRBV11-3 and TRBJ1-1; D is undetermined. The CDR3 runs to 12 residues. From germline, CDR1 is SGHNT and CDR2 YENEEA. Trimming pared 1 base from V and 4 bases from J, leaving 4 bases between. In DNA form, the CDR3 reads TGTGCCAGCAGCTTAGGACTCACTGAAGCTTTCTTT. It is translated as CASSLGLTEAFF.

This chain uses TRBV9 with TRBJ2-7, with 9 positions matching TRBD2. CDR1 and CDR2 from the germline V gene are SGDLS and YYNGEE. J gave up 2 bases and V 0 bases, and 6 bases lay outside the gene matches. The CDR3 extends over 16 amino acids. The CDR3 nucleotides read TGTGCCAGCAGCGTAGTAGGGACTAGCCCCACCTACGAGCAGTACTTC. Its protein is CASSVVGTSPTYEQYF.

This clonotype was counted many times. The rearrangement joins TRBV6-5 to TRBJ1-1; tentative D call: TRBD1 (5 bases). Trimming removed 2 bases from V and 1 base from J, with 8 bases in between. CDR1 is MNHEY and CDR2 is SVGAGI in the germline V gene. There are 14 residues in the CDR3. CDR3: CASSYGAGNTEAFF. CDR3 nucleotide sequence: TGTGCCAGCAGTTACGGGGCAGGGAACACTGAAGCTTTCTTT.

The chain recombines TRBV27 with TRBJ2-1; TRBD2 matches at 7 bases. The CDR3 runs to 13 residues. The junction had 4 bases not matched to a gene; V was cut back by 4 bases and J by 7 bases. Germline CDR1 MNHEY, CDR2 SMNVEV (reference sequence). The CDR3 sequence: CASSSGRENEQFF. As DNA, the CDR3 is TGTGCCAGCAGTTCGGGGAGGGAGAATGAGCAGTTCTTC.

This clonotype was seen more than once but under ten times. The V and J genes are TRBV30 and TRBJ2-1, with D maybe TRBD1 (6 bases). CDR1 and CDR2 from the germline V gene are GTSNPN and SVGIG (reference sequence). Trimming left V 5 bases short and J 0 bases short, with 14 bases between. The length of the CDR3 is 15 residues. The CDR3 nucleotides are TGTGCCTGGGAAACAGGGCTGAGCTCCTACAATGAGCAGTTCTTC. Amino acids: CAWETGLSSYNEQFF.

The chain combines TRBV7-9 with TRBJ2-7; TRBD1 agrees at 8 bases. This CDR3 region has 15 residues. Germline-derived CDR1 and CDR2 are SEHNR and FQNEAQ (reference sequence). Unmatched junction bases numbered 5, after V lost 1 base and J lost 3 bases. The CDR3 sequence is CASSLDRGTYYEQYF. The CDR3, as DNA: TGTGCCAGCAGCTTAGACAGGGGGACCTACTACGAGCAGTACTTC.